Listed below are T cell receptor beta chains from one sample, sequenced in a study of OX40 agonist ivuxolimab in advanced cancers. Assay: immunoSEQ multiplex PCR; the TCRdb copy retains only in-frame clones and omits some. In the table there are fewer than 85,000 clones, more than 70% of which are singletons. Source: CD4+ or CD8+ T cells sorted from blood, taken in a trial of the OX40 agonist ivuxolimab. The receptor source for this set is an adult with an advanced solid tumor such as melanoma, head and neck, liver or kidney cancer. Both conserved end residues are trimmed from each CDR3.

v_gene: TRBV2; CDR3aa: ASSEARLAGKGTEAF
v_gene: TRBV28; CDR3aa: ASSFGEYEQF
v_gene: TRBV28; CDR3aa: ASGGASTYQETQY
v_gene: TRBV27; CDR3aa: ASSPLPGSTDTQY
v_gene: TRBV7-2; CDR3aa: ASSLDQGWKPYNEQF
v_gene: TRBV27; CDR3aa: ASSFWGQPQH
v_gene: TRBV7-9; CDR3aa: ASSFWQGARIYTEAF
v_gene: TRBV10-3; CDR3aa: AIRGGQPYNEQF
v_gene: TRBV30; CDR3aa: AWSVQLGFGETQY
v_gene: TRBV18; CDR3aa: ASSLAALGETQY
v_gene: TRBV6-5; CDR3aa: ASSNSPSGQETQY